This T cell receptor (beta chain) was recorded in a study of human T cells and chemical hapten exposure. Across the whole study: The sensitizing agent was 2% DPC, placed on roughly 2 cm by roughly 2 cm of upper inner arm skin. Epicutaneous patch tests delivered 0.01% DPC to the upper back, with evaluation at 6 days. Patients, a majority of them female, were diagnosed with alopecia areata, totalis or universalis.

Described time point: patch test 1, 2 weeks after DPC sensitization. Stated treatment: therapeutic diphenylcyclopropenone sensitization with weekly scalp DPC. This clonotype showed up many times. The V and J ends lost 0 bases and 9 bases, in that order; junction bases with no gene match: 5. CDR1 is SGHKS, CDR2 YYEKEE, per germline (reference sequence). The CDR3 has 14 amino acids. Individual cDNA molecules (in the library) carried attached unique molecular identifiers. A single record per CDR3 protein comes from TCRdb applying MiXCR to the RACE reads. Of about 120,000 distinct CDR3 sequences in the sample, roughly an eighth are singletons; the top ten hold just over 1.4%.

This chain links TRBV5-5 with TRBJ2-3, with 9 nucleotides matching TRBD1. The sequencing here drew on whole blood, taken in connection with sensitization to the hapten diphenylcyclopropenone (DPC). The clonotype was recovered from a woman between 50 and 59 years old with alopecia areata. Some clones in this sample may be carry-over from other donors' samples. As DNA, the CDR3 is TGTGCCAGCAGCTTGGGACAGGGGGTGAAGACGCAGTATTTT. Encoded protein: CASSLGQGVKTQYF.